These 18 T cell receptor beta chains came from one sample sequenced in a study of identical twins. TCRdb independently ran MiXCR on the 5' RACE reads; one entry per CDR3 protein. The repertoire has about 240,000 distinct CDR3 sequences, about 13% of them found once; the top ten carry more than 3.5%. These same data were also listed under a study on yellow fever vaccine responses in identical twins.

Source material: memory (CD45RO+) T cells sorted from blood. All receptors come from a woman aged 18-29 years in good health.

This clonotype was picked up many times. V usage is TRBV5-1 and J usage is TRBJ2-1; D tentatively fits TRBD1 or TRBD2 (5 bases each). Trimming shortened V by 4 bases and J by 11 bases, and 13 bases separated the two germline ends. Germline V gene lookup returns CDR1 SGHRS and CDR2 YFSETQ. This CDR3 contains 12 residues. The CDR3 region has the DNA TGCGCCAGCAGCCAGCAGCCGGGACAGCAGTTCTTC. Amino acid sequence: CASSQQPGQQFF.

At least ten counts were recorded for this clonotype. V is TRBV25-1 and J is TRBJ1-2; the D is unclear. Trimming took 4 bases from V and 1 from J, leaving 7 bases between them. This CDR3 comprises 13 residues. Germline V gene data show CDR1 as MGHDK and CDR2 as SYGVNS. Here the CDR3 DNA reads TGTGCCAGCAGTGTCGCAGATAACTATGGCTACACCTTC. As protein: CASSVADNYGYTF.

This clonotype was seen a handful of times. This chain uses TRBV6-5 with TRBJ2-1, with TRBD1 matching over 9 bases. CDR3 length equals 15 residues. Per germline, CDR1 MNHEY and CDR2 SVGAGI. The V gene end was trimmed by 0 bases and the J gene end by 6 bases; junction bases not matched to a gene: 3. The CDR3 here is CASSYSGTGRNEQFF. The CDR3 DNA reads TGTGCCAGCAGTTACTCCGGGACAGGGCGCAATGAGCAGTTCTTC.

Only a few counts were recorded for this clonotype. The V call is TRBV7-8, the J call TRBJ2-6; D unclear. CDR1 SGHVS and CDR2 FQNEAQ come from the germline V gene. Trimming took 2 bases from V and 0 from J, leaving 11 bases between them. CDR3 length: 17 residues. The CDR3 region has the DNA TGTGCCAGCAGCTTAACTGGTACCCCCTCTGGGGCCAACGTCCTGACTTTC. Its translation is CASSLTGTPSGANVLTF.

This clonotype appeared a few times. CDR3 in DNA: TGTGCCAGCCTGGGACAGGGAAGAGGAGGCTACACCTTC. As protein: CASLGQGRGGYTF. The rearrangement joins TRBV6-1 to TRBJ1-2, with 9 nucleotides matching TRBD1. Looked up from germline, CDR1 is MNHNS and CDR2 is SASEGT. The trim removed 8 bases at V and 8 bases at J, leaving 9 bases unmatched. The CDR3 is made up of 13 amino acids.

In this sample, this clonotype turned up many times. The J gene is TRBJ1-1, the V gene TRBV12-3 or TRBV12-4; 8 positions match TRBD1. The CDR3 runs 14 residues. After removal of 6 bases from V and 8 bases from J, the junction contained 11 bases not matched to a gene. CDR3 sequence (DNA): TGTGCCAGCAGCCCGACCCGGACAGGGCGGGAAGCTTTCTTT. It yields the protein CASSPTRTGREAFF.

This clonotype was picked up many times. The genes are TRBV5-1 and TRBJ1-2; no clear D gene. The CDR3 has 16 amino acids. V was clipped by 0 bases and J by 0 bases, with 12 bases between them. CDR1 and CDR2 from the germline V gene are SGHRS and YFSETQ. CDR3 residues: CASSLDGSLTNYGYTF. The CDR3 DNA is TGCGCCAGCAGCTTGGACGGGTCCCTGACTAACTATGGCTACACCTTC.

The chain is built from TRBV10-3 and TRBJ1-1; 9 bases are a match to TRBD1. Trimming took 6 bases from V and 1 from J; bases not matched to a gene: 0. The CDR3 totals 13 residues. Germline V CDR1 and CDR2: ENHRY, SYGVKD. CDR3 region: CAIRGQGNTEAFF. As DNA, the CDR3 is TGTGCCATCAGGGGACAGGGGAACACTGAAGCTTTCTTT.

This clonotype was counted only a few times. The gene calls are TRBV20-1 and TRBJ2-7; tentative D call: TRBD1 (6 bases). Between the trimmed V and J ends, which lost 6 bases and 3 bases, there was a span of 15 bases. The CDR3 totals 13 residues. Germline V gene lookup returns CDR1 DFQATT and CDR2 SNEGSKA (reference sequence). The CDR3 protein is CSAAEPRGYEQYF. In nucleotides, the CDR3 is TGCAGTGCCGCCGAGCCCAGGGGCTACGAGCAGTACTTC.

In this sample, this clonotype turned up a few times. The chain couples TRBV7-9 to TRBJ2-5; D gene ambiguous. The germline V gene encodes CDR1 SEHNR and CDR2 FQNEAQ (reference sequence). CDR3 size: 14 residues. V was pared by 0 bases and J by 2 bases, with 7 bases between. For the CDR3, the DNA is TGTGCCAGCAGCTTAGCGCTGGGGCAAGAGACCCAGTACTTC. Its translation is CASSLALGQETQYF.

This clonotype came up many times. V and J are TRBV6-1 and TRBJ2-2; D is undetermined. V lost 3 bases, J lost 7 bases, and 9 bases lay in between. CDR1 is MNHNS, CDR2 SASEGT, per germline. The CDR3 has 13 residues. The CDR3 DNA is TGTGCCAGCAGTGACAGTGGGGTCGGGGAGCTGTTTTTT. Its protein product is CASSDSGVGELFF.

The V gene is TRBV7-6, the J gene TRBJ1-1; no firm D call. This CDR3 is 13 amino acids long. Germline V CDR1 and CDR2: SGHVS, FNYEAQ. V was clipped by 5 bases and J by 2 bases, with 9 bases between them. CDR3 residues: CASSRDPNTEAFF. The CDR3 nucleotides are TGTGCCAGCAGCCGGGATCCAAACACTGAAGCTTTCTTT.

V usage is TRBV20-1 and J usage is TRBJ2-7, with a weak D call TRBD1 (6 bases). CDR1 is DFQATT and CDR2 is SNEGSKA in the germline V gene (reference sequence). Trimming cost V 6 bases and J 0 bases, with 15 bases left between them. The CDR3 is made up of 14 amino acids. The CDR3 coding sequence is TGCAGTGCAGACCGGGACATAAGCTCCTACGAGCAGTACTTC. Residues: CSADRDISSYEQYF.

In this sample, this clonotype turned up a few times. The CDR3: CASSTPSRSGTDTQYF. The DNA for the CDR3 is TGTGCCAGCAGCACCCCGTCCCGTTCCGGCACAGATACGCAGTATTTT. The chain combines TRBV14 with TRBJ2-3; D not certain. V was pared by 5 bases and J by 1 base, with 16 bases between. The CDR3 is made up of 16 amino acids. Germline V gene sequence: CDR1 SGHDN, CDR2 FVKESK.

There are many counts of this clonotype. The V and J genes are TRBV5-1 and TRBJ1-3, with a weak D call TRBD1 (5 bases). The CDR3 has 17 amino acids. The V end lost 5 bases, the J end lost 0 bases, and 18 bases lay between the germline ends. CDR1 and CDR2 (germline): SGHRS, YFSETQ. CDR3 nucleotides: TGCGCCAGCAGTAACAGGTCGGAGCCCCTCTCTGGAAACACCATATATTTT. Translated, it gives CASSNRSEPLSGNTIYF. The full variable domain, with the rest looked up from reference TRBV5-1 and TRBJ1-3, is KAGVTQTPRYLIKTRGQQVTLSCSPISGHRSVSWYQQTPGQGLQFLFEYFSETQRNKGNFPGRFSGRQFSNSRSEMNVSTLELGDSALYLCASSNRSEPLSGNTIYFGEGSWLTVV.

This clonotype has a handful of counts. V and J are TRBV20-1 and TRBJ2-5, with D possibly matching TRBD2 (7 bases). The CDR3 length is 14 residues. The ends were cut back, 5 bases at V and 5 bases at J, with 18 bases in the middle. CDR1 and CDR2 from the germline V gene are DFQATT and SNEGSKA (reference sequence). In nucleotides, the CDR3 is TGCAGTGCTGGAACTAGAGGGGGGGCCGAGACCCAGTACTTC. It translates to CSAGTRGGAETQYF.

A few counts support this clonotype. The chain recombines TRBV25-1 with TRBJ1-1; tentative D call: TRBD1 (6 bases). V was trimmed by 5 bases and J by 4 bases, leaving 11 bases between them. The CDR3 extends over 13 amino acids. Looked up from germline, CDR1 is MGHDK and CDR2 is SYGVNS. This CDR3 is CASSTGLTTEAFF. In DNA, the CDR3 is TGTGCCAGCAGTACAGGGTTGACCACTGAAGCTTTCTTT.

The chain links TRBV27 to TRBJ1-5, with 8 bases fitting TRBD1. Germline V gene lookup returns CDR1 MNHEY and CDR2 SMNVEV (reference sequence). There are 13 residues in the CDR3. V lost 7 bases to trimming and J lost 6 bases; unmatched junction nucleotides: 5. The CDR3 DNA reads TGTGCCAGCAACCAGGGGGCAGGTCAGCCCCAGCATTTT. Translating it yields CASNQGAGQPQHF.